These T cell receptor beta chains were read from a single sample in a study of blood T cell repertoires in COVID-19. Using immunoSEQ multiplex PCR, the repertoire was profiled, and TCRdb retains in-frame clones only, with some absent. The table records about 270,000 clones, around nine tenths of them present only once. Sequences were obtained from peripheral blood. These receptors were collected from a man aged 50-60 years with acute or convalescent COVID-19. Each CDR3 is given with its conserved first and last residue. D genes are given only for firm matches. Size is omitted from some rows. Given values are once, few, many or a class for expanded clones.

>NA|TRBV5-1|TRBJ1-6|NA
CASSLEQDNSPLHF
TGCGCCAGCAGCTTGGAGCAGGATAATTCACCCCTCCACTTT
>few|TRBV5-1|TRBJ2-7|NA
CASSLGDWHYEQYF
TGCGCCAGCAGCTTGGGGGACTGGCACTACGAGCAGTACTTC
>NA|TRBV6-6|TRBJ2-7|TRBD1
CASSYQRDSPYEQYF
TGTGCCAGCAGTTACCAACGGGACAGCCCCTACGAGCAGTACTTC
>NA|TRBV5-1|TRBJ2-5|TRBD2
CASSQSGGAETQYF
TGCGCCAGCAGCCAAAGCGGGGGGGCAGAGACCCAGTACTTC
>NA|TRBV7-8|TRBJ2-7|NA
CASSLGQKMDEQYF
TGTGCCAGCAGCTTAGGGCAGAAAATGGACGAGCAGTACTTC
>NA|TRBV5-4|TRBJ2-3|NA
CASRVRGSTDTQYF
TGTGCCAGCAGGGTCCGAGGGAGCACAGATACGCAGTATTTT
>NA|TRBV11-3|TRBJ2-5|NA
CASSLARGETQYF
TGTGCCAGCAGCTTAGCCAGGGGTGAGACCCAGTACTTC
>NA|TRBV9|TRBJ1-1|NA
CASSHLAGSEAFF
TGTGCCAGCAGCCATTTGGCAGGGTCTGAAGCTTTCTTT
>NA|TRBV9|TRBJ2-7|TRBD2
CASSSFGTSGYEQYF
TGTGCCAGCAGCTCATTCGGGACTAGCGGCTACGAGCAGTACTTC
>NA|TRBV18|TRBJ1-5|NA
CASSPQGNNQPQHF
TGTGCCAGCTCACCCCAGGGTAACAATCAGCCCCAGCATTTT
>NA|TRBV5-1|TRBJ2-7|NA
CASSLGQNYEQYF
TGCGCCAGCAGCTTGGGTCAGAACTACGAGCAGTACTTC
>NA|TRBV29-1|TRBJ1-1|NA
CSVDGANTEAFF
TGCAGCGTTGACGGTGCAAACACTGAAGCTTTCTTT
>NA|TRBV5-1|TRBJ1-1|NA
CASSLTVNTEAFF
TGCGCCAGCAGCTTGACGGTGAACACTGAAGCTTTCTTT
>NA|TRBV3-1/TRBV3-2|TRBJ2-7|NA
CASSQAGTRSYEQYF
TGTGCCAGCAGCCAAGCCGGGACAAGGTCCTACGAGCAGTACTTC
>NA|TRBV9|TRBJ2-2|TRBD2
CASSAGGSGATGELFF
TGTGCCAGCAGCGCGGGGGGTAGCGGGGCTACCGGGGAGCTGTTTTTT
>NA|TRBV19|TRBJ1-3|NA
CASSDVGGSGNTIYF
TGTGCCAGTAGCGACGTAGGGGGCTCTGGAAACACCATATATTTT
>NA|TRBV9|TRBJ2-4|TRBD2
CASSPPLLTSGGVKNIQYF
TGTGCCAGCAGCCCGCCCTTATTGACTAGCGGGGGGGTCAAAAACATTCAGTACTTC
>NA|TRBV19|TRBJ1-2|TRBD1
CASTTGGYGYTF
TGTGCCAGTACCACAGGGGGGTATGGCTACACCTTC
>NA|TRBV14|TRBJ1-6|TRBD1
CASSLGRGLSPLHF
TGTGCCAGCAGCCTTGGAAGGGGGCTTTCACCCCTCCACTTT
>NA|TRBV10-3|TRBJ1-5|NA
CAISDGTPNQPQHF
TGTGCCATCAGTGACGGGACACCCAATCAGCCCCAGCATTTT
>NA|TRBV12-3/TRBV12-4|TRBJ2-5|NA
CASSREGGATQYF
TGTGCCAGCAGCCGAGAAGGGGGGGCGACCCAGTACTTC
>NA|TRBV30|TRBJ1-2|NA
CAWSAGGADGYTF
TGTGCCTGGAGTGCGGGGGGCGCGGATGGCTACACCTTC
>NA|TRBV30|TRBJ1-4|NA
CAWSTDSHNEKLFF
TGTGCCTGGAGTACGGACAGCCATAATGAAAAACTGTTTTTT
>NA|TRBV9|TRBJ2-6|TRBD1
CASSATGGGPGANVLTF
TGTGCCAGCAGCGCGACAGGGGGGGGGCCTGGGGCCAACGTCCTGACTTTC
>NA|TRBV12-5|TRBJ1-2|TRBD1
CASGVSLGQTQNYGYTF
TGTGCTAGTGGTGTTTCCCTGGGACAGACCCAGAACTATGGCTACACCTTC
>NA|TRBV5-8|TRBJ1-1|NA
CASSGGGGYTEAFF
TGTGCCAGCAGCGGAGGGGGAGGGTACACTGAAGCTTTCTTT
>NA|TRBV7-3|TRBJ2-6|TRBD1
CASSDRVLGSGANVLTF
TGTGCCAGCAGCGACAGGGTCCTGGGCTCTGGGGCCAACGTCCTGACTTTC
>NA|TRBV5-1|TRBJ2-6|TRBD1
CASTRTGEVGANVLTF
TGCGCCAGCACCCGGACAGGGGAGGTGGGGGCCAACGTCCTGACTTTC
>NA|TRBV5-1|TRBJ1-4|TRBD1
CASSPDRGRVEKLFF
TGCGCCAGCAGCCCCGACAGGGGGCGTGTTGAAAAACTGTTTTTT
>NA|TRBV3-1/TRBV3-2|TRBJ1-1|TRBD1
CASSQGTGENEAFF
TGTGCCAGCAGCCAAGGGACAGGGGAAAATGAAGCTTTCTTT
>NA|TRBV19|TRBJ1-1|NA
CASSIRGPQNTEAFF
TGTGCCAGTAGTATCCGGGGTCCCCAGAACACTGAAGCTTTCTTT
>NA|TRBV7-2|TRBJ1-2|TRBD1
CASSLARPGGGYTF
TGTGCCAGCAGCTTAGCCCGCCCAGGGGGTGGCTACACCTTC
>NA|TRBV10-2|TRBJ2-1|TRBD2
CASSGSGGANEQFF
TGCGCCAGCAGTGGTAGCGGGGGGGCCAATGAGCAGTTCTTC
>NA|TRBV5-6|TRBJ2-7|TRBD2
CASSAGIAGGFEQYF
TGTGCCAGCAGCGCTGGAATAGCGGGGGGGTTCGAGCAGTACTTC
>NA|TRBV29-1|TRBJ2-7|NA
CSVRAGPGHEQYF
TGCAGCGTGAGGGCAGGCCCTGGGCACGAGCAGTACTTC
>NA|TRBV7-9|TRBJ2-1|TRBD2
CASSPVSGAYNEQFF
TGTGCCAGCAGCCCTGTGAGCGGGGCCTACAATGAGCAGTTCTTC
>NA|TRBV14|TRBJ2-3|NA
CASSQGSGGGPDTQYF
TGTGCCAGCAGCCAAGGATCGGGCGGGGGCCCAGATACGCAGTATTTT
>NA|TRBV9|TRBJ1-2|NA
CASSPANYGYTF
TGTGCCAGCAGCCCTGCGAACTATGGCTACACCTTC
>once|TRBV2|TRBJ2-1|NA
CASGGGAWNEQFF
TGTGCCAGCGGAGGGGGGGCCTGGAATGAGCAGTTCTTC
>NA|TRBV29-1|TRBJ1-2|TRBD1
CSARTGYGYTF
TGCAGCGCACGGACAGGCTATGGCTACACCTTC
>NA|TRBV5-1|TRBJ2-5|TRBD1
CASSVGTATTQETQYF
TGCGCCAGCAGCGTCGGGACAGCGACCACCCAAGAGACCCAGTACTTC
>NA|TRBV7-9|TRBJ1-1|TRBD1
CASSLQGALNTEAFF
TGTGCCAGCAGCTTACAGGGGGCCCTGAACACTGAAGCTTTCTTT
>NA|TRBV29-1|TRBJ1-5|TRBD1
CSVVGTGNQPQHF
TGCAGCGTTGTTGGGACAGGCAATCAGCCCCAGCATTTT
>NA|TRBV30|TRBJ1-6|TRBD1
CAWSSGTGARSTYNSPLHF
TGTGCCTGGAGTTCCGGGACAGGGGCCCGATCAACCTATAATTCACCCCTCCACTTT
>NA|TRBV7-9|TRBJ1-3|TRBD1
CASSFGQGGTGNTIYF
TGTGCCAGCAGCTTCGGACAGGGAGGCACTGGAAACACCATATATTTT
>NA|TRBV2|TRBJ2-2|TRBD1
CASHDGTGGITGELFF
TGTGCCAGCCATGACGGGACAGGGGGGATCACCGGGGAGCTGTTTTTT
>NA|TRBV7-6|TRBJ2-1|TRBD2
CASSLSGGARNEQFF
TGTGCCAGCAGCCTTAGCGGGGGGGCCAGGAATGAGCAGTTCTTC
>many|TRBV3-1/TRBV3-2|TRBJ1-5|NA
CASSPGGDFNQPQHF
TGTGCCAGCAGCCCCGGTGGGGACTTTAATCAGCCCCAGCATTTT
>NA|TRBV5-1|TRBJ2-3|NA
CASSLAGGASTDTQYF
TGCGCCAGCAGCTTGGCTGGGGGGGCTAGCACAGATACGCAGTATTTT
>NA|TRBV11-3|TRBJ1-5|NA
CASLAGPPGNQPQHF
TGTGCCAGTCTTGCGGGCCCGCCCGGCAATCAGCCCCAGCATTTT